This TCR beta chain was recovered during a study of cytomegalovirus exposure and HLA in healthy donors. Across the whole study: Some 85 million unique TCRs from HLA-typed donors were held in an early data release. Genotyping of 400 or so donors showed that around 85% belonged to the Caucasian-associated ancestry cluster. The study's findings and limits: Later genetic work tied a missense DCLRE1C variant to beta-chain V and J trimming. Researchers catalogued 164 TCR beta chains as cytomegalovirus-associated.

On this clone: Its matching antigen is unknown.

This PCR relied on a set of 60 Vbeta primers and 13 Jbeta primers. Only in-frame clones appear in the TCRdb table, and some are missing; sequencing was by immunoSEQ multiplex PCR. The sample comprises 190,000 or so clones, about 80% of which are singletons, and about 0.63% rests with the top ten. The V segment lost 5 bases and the J segment 5 bases; nucleotides outside the gene matches: 3. The germline gives CDR1 LGHNA, CDR2 YSLEER. The CDR3 has 15 amino acids. The chain recombines TRBV4-3 with TRBJ2-1; TRBD2 aligns across 13 bases. The sequence was obtained from a boy aged 5-17 years in good health and CMV-seronegative. The sequencing input was PBMCs. The CDR3 region is CASSFGTSGNNEQFF. Written as DNA, the CDR3 is TGCGCCAGCAGCTTCGGGACTAGCGGGAACAATGAGCAGTTCTTC.